This T cell receptor (beta chain) was obtained from a study of shared clonotypes between healthy human individuals. On this clone itself: Its antigen is not identified.

All donors were healthy HIV-negative adults lacking recent acute infections or vaccinations. Only in-frame clones appear in the TCRdb table, and some are missing; sequencing was by immunoSEQ multiplex PCR. The table lists more than 1.2 million clones, approximately 98.5% of them singletons. Whole-study findings and limits: In this cohort, only blood was sampled, and tissue repertoires likely differ. Clonotypes shared by all four sorted-subset donors had higher generation probabilities than non-shared clonotypes.

Trimming removed 0 bases at V and 7 bases at J, with 6 bases between. This CDR3 region has 11 residues. Germline V CDR1 and CDR2: DFQATT, SNEGSKA (reference sequence). Sequenced input: naive CD4+ T cells sorted from blood. Documented subset: CD45RA+ positively selected. The sequence derives from a man aged 25-40 years in good health. The chain recombines TRBV20-1 with TRBJ1-2, with no clear D. Written as DNA, the CDR3 is TGCAGTGCTAGAGATGGTCTTGGCTACACCTTC. Translation gives CSARDGLGYTF.